This T cell receptor beta chain came from a study of cytomegalovirus exposure and HLA in healthy donors. PCR was performed using 60 Vbeta and 13 Jbeta primers. Authors' analysis steps: Later work found 74 million or so unique TCR beta chains, with roughly 11 million shared. Only in-frame clones appear in the TCRdb table, and some are missing; sequencing was by immunoSEQ multiplex PCR. For V, J and clone size, that table is used; D and trimming come from the DNA. The sample yields roughly 120,000 clones, 70% to 80% seen once. General study findings and limits: In a later analysis, parvovirus B19, influenza, CMV and Epstein-Barr virus appeared linked to several top co-occurrence clusters. In vitro checks showed that a few CMV-associated chains really do target CMV antigens.

Concerning this clone: Its antigen is unknown.

V was pared by 6 bases and J by 7 bases, with 16 bases between. The CDR3 contains 14 residues. Per the germline V gene, CDR1 is MNHNY and CDR2 is SVGAGI (reference sequence). The sample was PBMCs. The TCR was taken from a man aged 50-59 years in good health and CMV-seropositive. The genes are TRBV6-6 and TRBJ2-1; D is perhaps TRBD2 (5 bases). The CDR3 DNA reads as TGTGCCAGCAGGGCCGGGAACATCTGGAATGAGCAGTTCTTC. Translation: CASRAGNIWNEQFF.